The 17 T cell receptor beta chains below come from one sample, sequenced in a study of chemoradiotherapy in HPV16-positive cancers. Profiled with immunoSEQ multiplex PCR; TCRdb holds only in-frame clones, not every one. The sample consists of fewer than 1,000 clones, about 82% of them appearing once. The sequenced sample was tumor tissue, obtained from a patient who underwent chemoradiotherapy. All receptors come from a human donor with HPV-associated anogenital cancer.

The chain has TRBV14 and TRBJ2-5; TRBD1 matches at 8 bases. This CDR3 contains 15 residues. The germline V gene encodes CDR1 SGHDN and CDR2 FVKESK. The V and J ends lost 4 bases and 5 bases, in that order; junction bases with no gene match: 9. CDR3 in amino acids: CASSRLQGGAETQYF. Here the CDR3 DNA reads TGTGCCAGCAGCCGCCTACAGGGGGGTGCGGAGACCCAGTACTTC.

The chain joins TRBV7-8 to TRBJ1-5; unclear D gene. Per germline, CDR1 SGHVS and CDR2 FQNEAQ. Trimming removed 10 bases at V and 3 bases at J, with 13 bases between. The CDR3 contains 13 residues. The CDR3 region is CATGYGNNQPQHF. CDR3 DNA sequence: TGTGCCACAGGTTACGGTAACAATCAGCCCCAGCATTTT. The variable domain in full, completed from reference TRBV7-8 and TRBJ1-5, reads GAGVSQSPRYKVAKRGQDVALRCDPISGHVSLFWYQQALGQGPEFLTYFQNEAQLDKSGLPSDRFFAERPEGSVSTLKIQRTQQEDSAVYLCATGYGNNQPQHFGDGTRLSIL.

The rearrangement uses TRBV11-2 and TRBJ1-2; a weak D match, TRBD1 (5 bases). Per germline, CDR1 SGHAT and CDR2 FQNNGV. Trimming stripped 0 bases from V and 4 bases from J, with 12 bases between. The CDR3 is 15 amino acids. The CDR3 is CASSLDSAGIYGYTF. The CDR3 DNA follows: TGTGCCAGCAGCTTAGATTCGGCAGGGATCTATGGCTACACCTTC.

This clone was counted a few times. The chain carries TRBV7-6 and TRBJ2-7; TRBD1 matches 8 bases. V shed 5 bases, J shed 4 bases, and the junction held 7 bases outside the gene matches. CDR3 size: 14 residues. Germline CDR1 and CDR2: SGHVS and FNYEAQ. In DNA form, the CDR3 reads TGTGCCAGCAGCGCGGGGACAGGCCTATACGAGCAGTACGTC. Amino acid sequence: CASSAGTGLYEQYV.

The rearrangement uses TRBV5-1 and TRBJ1-1, with 8 bases aligning to TRBD1. The trim removed 0 bases at V and 11 bases at J, leaving 9 bases unmatched. The CDR3 sequence is 14 residues long. Germline V CDR1 and CDR2: SGHRS, YFSETQ. DNA for the CDR3: TGCGCCAGCAGCTTGGGACAGGGGATCGTTGATGCTTTCTTT. Translated: CASSLGQGIVDAFF.

This clone was found a few times. V usage is TRBV11-2 and J usage is TRBJ1-5; no definite D call. The germline gives CDR1 SGHAT, CDR2 FQNNGV. The CDR3 has 13 residues. V dropped 0 bases and J dropped 5 bases, with 5 bases sitting between them. The chain's CDR3 is CASSLEGYQPQHF. The CDR3 DNA sequence: TGTGCCAGCAGCTTAGAGGGGTATCAGCCCCAGCATTTT.

The chain has TRBV6-1 and TRBJ2-3; possibly TRBD1 or TRBD2 for D (5 bases each). This CDR3 spans 14 amino acids. Germline values: CDR1 MNHNS, CDR2 SASEGT. V gave up 8 bases and J gave up 0 bases, with 12 bases separating them. The CDR3 DNA is TGTGCCAGCGGGACCGTTGATAGCACAGATACGCAGTATTTT. As protein: CASGTVDSTDTQYF.

The chain combines TRBV5-1 with TRBJ2-5; a possible D gene is TRBD1 (5 bases). The germline gives CDR1 SGHRS, CDR2 YFSETQ. V lost 1 base and J 1 base, leaving 8 bases between the germline ends. The length of the CDR3 is 14 residues. CDR3 sequence reads: CASSLFRVQETQYF. The CDR3 DNA is TGCGCCAGCAGCTTGTTCAGGGTCCAAGAGACCCAGTACTTC.

The chain uses TRBV7-2 and TRBJ2-3; no reliable D call. With 4 bases removed from V and 1 base from J, the gap between germline ends came to 6 bases. The length of the CDR3 is 13 residues. The V gene's germline CDR1 is SGHTA and CDR2 FQGNSA. In DNA, the CDR3 is TGTGCCAGCAGCTCATCAGGCACAGATACGCAGTATTTT. Translated: CASSSSGTDTQYF.

The V gene is TRBV5-1, the J gene TRBJ1-1, with no clear D. Trimming removed 5 bases at V and 2 bases at J, with 13 bases between. The CDR3 spans 14 residues. Germline V CDR1 and CDR2: SGHRS, YFSETQ. The CDR3 sequence is CASRDRPANTEAFF. The DNA of the CDR3 is TGCGCCAGCAGGGACCGACCGGCAAACACTGAAGCTTTCTTT.

The J gene is TRBJ2-5, the V gene TRBV9; D gene ambiguous. This CDR3 comprises 15 residues. V lost 0 bases, J lost 2 bases, and 11 bases lay in between. From germline, CDR1 is SGDLS and CDR2 YYNGEE. CDR3 bases: TGTGCCAGCAGCGTAGCTACGGCTGTACAAGAGACCCAGTACTTC. It encodes CASSVATAVQETQYF.

This chain uses TRBV7-2 with TRBJ1-4, with D uncertain. CDR3 length: 13 amino acids. Germline lookup yields CDR1 SGHTA and CDR2 FQGNSA. V lost 1 base, J lost 3 bases, and 3 bases lay in between. CDR3 sequence (DNA): TGTGCCAGCAGCTTAGAGGCTAATGAAAAACTGTTTTTT. This codes for CASSLEANEKLFF. The full variable domain, in which reference TRBV7-2 and TRBJ1-4 provide the parts outside the CDR3, is GAGVSQSPSNKVTEKGKDVELRCDPISGHTALYWYRQSLGQGLEFLIYFQGNSAPDKSGLPSDRFSAERTGGSVSTLTIQRTQQEDSAVYLCASSLEANEKLFFGSGTQLSVL.

V is TRBV7-2 and J is TRBJ2-1; 9 nucleotides line up with TRBD2. In germline, CDR1 is SGHTA, CDR2 FQGNSA. This CDR3 has 15 amino acids. The trim removed 5 bases at V and 2 bases at J, leaving 4 bases unmatched. Here the CDR3 reads CASSATSGPYNEQFF. The CDR3 DNA follows: TGTGCCAGCAGCGCTACTAGCGGGCCCTACAATGAGCAGTTCTTC.

CDR3 in DNA: TGTGCCAGCAGCCAGACAGGGGGAGGCACTGAAGCTTTCTTT. It is translated as CASSQTGGGTEAFF. The genes are TRBV7-9 and TRBJ1-1; 9 nucleotides align to TRBD1. This CDR3 contains 14 residues. The V gene's germline CDR1 is SEHNR and CDR2 FQNEAQ (reference sequence). V lost 5 bases, J lost 4 bases, and 5 bases stayed unmatched.

This chain connects TRBV21-1 to TRBJ2-7; the table assigns TRBD1, which was not confirmed against the DNA. TRBV21-1 is listed as a pseudogene. The CDR3 runs 16 residues. The CDR3 DNA is TGTGCCAGCAGCAATCGCGAGACAGGTCCTAACTACGAGCAGTACGTC. Its protein product is CASSNRETGPNYEQYV.

The genes are TRBV5-6 and TRBJ1-2; weak D call: TRBD1 (5 bases). Germline V CDR1 and CDR2: SGHDT, YYEEEE. The CDR3 has 14 amino acids. V was cut by 4 bases and J by 0 bases, with 10 bases left in between. CDR3: CASSQAGSNYGYTF. As DNA, the CDR3 is TGTGCCAGCAGCCAAGCAGGGTCTAACTATGGCTACACCTTC.

This CDR3 is CSVEGIGTEAFF. CDR3 bases: TGCAGCGTTGAGGGGATAGGCACTGAAGCTTTCTTT. This chain joins TRBV29-1 and TRBJ1-1; D not certain. Trimming removed 3 bases from V and 4 bases from J, with 9 bases in between. Germline-derived CDR1 and CDR2 are SQVTM and ANQGSEA. The CDR3 runs to 12 residues.